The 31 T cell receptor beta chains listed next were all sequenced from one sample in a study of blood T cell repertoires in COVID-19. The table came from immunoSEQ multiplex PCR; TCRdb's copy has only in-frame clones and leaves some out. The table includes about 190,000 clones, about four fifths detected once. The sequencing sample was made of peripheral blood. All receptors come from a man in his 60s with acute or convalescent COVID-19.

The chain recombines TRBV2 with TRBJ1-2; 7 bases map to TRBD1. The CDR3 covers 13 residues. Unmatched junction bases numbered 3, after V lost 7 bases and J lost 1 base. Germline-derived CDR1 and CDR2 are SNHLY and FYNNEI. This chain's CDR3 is CASTWDSNYGYTF. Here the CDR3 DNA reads TGTGCCAGCACCTGGGACAGTAACTATGGCTACACCTTC. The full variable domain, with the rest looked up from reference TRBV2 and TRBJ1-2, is EPEVTQTPSHQVTQMGQEVILRCVPISNHLYFYWYRQILGQKVEFLVSFYNNEISEKSEIFDDQFSVERPDGSNFTLKIRSTKLEDSAMYFCASTWDSNYGYTFGSGTRLTVV.

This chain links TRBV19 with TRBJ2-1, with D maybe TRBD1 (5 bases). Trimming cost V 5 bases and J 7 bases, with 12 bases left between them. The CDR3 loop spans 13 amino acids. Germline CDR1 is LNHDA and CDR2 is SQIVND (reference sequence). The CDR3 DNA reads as TGTGCCAGTAGTCCCAGGGCAGGGAATGAGCAGTTCTTC. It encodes CASSPRAGNEQFF.

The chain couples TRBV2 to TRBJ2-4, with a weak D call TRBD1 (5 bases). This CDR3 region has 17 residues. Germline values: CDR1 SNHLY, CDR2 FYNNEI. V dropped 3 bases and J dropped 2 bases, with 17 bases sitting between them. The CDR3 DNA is TGTGCCAGCAGTGACATACCCCGTTCAGGGTCCAAAAACATTCAGTACTTC. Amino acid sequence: CASSDIPRSGSKNIQYF.

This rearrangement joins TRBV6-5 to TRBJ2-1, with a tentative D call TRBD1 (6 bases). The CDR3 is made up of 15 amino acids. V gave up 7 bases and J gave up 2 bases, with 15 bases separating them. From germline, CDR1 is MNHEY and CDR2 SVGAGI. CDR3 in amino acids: CASNKQGGAYNEQFF. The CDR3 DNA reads TGTGCCAGCAACAAACAGGGTGGCGCCTACAATGAGCAGTTCTTC.

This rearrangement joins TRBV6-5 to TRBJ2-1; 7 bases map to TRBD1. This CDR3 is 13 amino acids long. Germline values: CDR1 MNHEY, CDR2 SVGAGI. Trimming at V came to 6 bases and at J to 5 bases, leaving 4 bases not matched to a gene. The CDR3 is CASRTGTDNEQFF. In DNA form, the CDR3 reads TGTGCCAGCAGAACCGGGACAGACAATGAGCAGTTCTTC.

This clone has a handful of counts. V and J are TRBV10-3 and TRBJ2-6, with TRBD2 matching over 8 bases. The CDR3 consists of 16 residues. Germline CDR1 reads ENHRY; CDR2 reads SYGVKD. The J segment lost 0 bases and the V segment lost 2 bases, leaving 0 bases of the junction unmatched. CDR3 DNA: TGTGCCATCAGTGAGCGGGAGGGCTCTGGGGCCAACGTCCTGACTTTC. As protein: CAISEREGSGANVLTF.

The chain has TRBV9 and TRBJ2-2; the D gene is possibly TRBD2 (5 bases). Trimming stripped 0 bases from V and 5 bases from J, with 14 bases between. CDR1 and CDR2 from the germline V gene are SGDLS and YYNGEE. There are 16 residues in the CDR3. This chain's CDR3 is CASSVVSGRTTGELFF. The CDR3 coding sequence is TGTGCCAGCAGCGTAGTATCGGGAAGGACGACCGGGGAGCTGTTTTTT.

This CDR3 reads CASSSGGLAGNTIYF. The DNA for the CDR3 is TGTGCCAGCAGCTCAGGGGGCTTGGCCGGAAACACCATATATTTT. This sequence joins TRBV7-2 and TRBJ1-3; TRBD1 aligns across 8 bases. In germline, CDR1 is SGHTA, CDR2 FQGNSA. This CDR3 has 15 residues. V was clipped by 4 bases and J by 4 bases; unmatched bases: 6.

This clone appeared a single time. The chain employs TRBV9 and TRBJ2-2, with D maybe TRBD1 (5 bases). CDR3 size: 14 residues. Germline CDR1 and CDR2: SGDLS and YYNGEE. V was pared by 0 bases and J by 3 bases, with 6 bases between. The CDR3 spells CASSVETDTGELFF. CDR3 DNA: TGTGCCAGCAGCGTAGAGACAGACACCGGGGAGCTGTTTTTT.

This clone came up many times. The DNA of the CDR3 is TGTGCCAGTAGGGACAGGGGGGACAATGAGCAGTTCTTC. As protein: CASRDRGDNEQFF. This rearrangement joins TRBV19 to TRBJ2-1; 10 bases match TRBD1. CDR1 is LNHDA and CDR2 is SQIVND in the germline V gene (reference sequence). V lost 6 bases to trimming and J lost 5 bases; unmatched junction nucleotides: 1. The CDR3 is made up of 13 amino acids.

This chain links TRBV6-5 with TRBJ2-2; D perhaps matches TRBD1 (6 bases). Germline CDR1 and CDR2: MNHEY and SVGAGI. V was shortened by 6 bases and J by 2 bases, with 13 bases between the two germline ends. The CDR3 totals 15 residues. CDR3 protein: CASRYRDTNTGELFF. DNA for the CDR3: TGTGCCAGCAGATACCGGGACACAAACACCGGGGAGCTGTTTTTT.

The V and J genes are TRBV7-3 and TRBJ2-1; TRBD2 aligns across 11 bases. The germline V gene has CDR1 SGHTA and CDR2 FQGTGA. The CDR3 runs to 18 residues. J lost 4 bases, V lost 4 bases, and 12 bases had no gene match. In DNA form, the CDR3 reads TGTGCCAGCAGCTCCCGATTAGAGGGACTAGCGGAATACAATGAGCAGTTCTTC. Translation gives CASSSRLEGLAEYNEQFF.

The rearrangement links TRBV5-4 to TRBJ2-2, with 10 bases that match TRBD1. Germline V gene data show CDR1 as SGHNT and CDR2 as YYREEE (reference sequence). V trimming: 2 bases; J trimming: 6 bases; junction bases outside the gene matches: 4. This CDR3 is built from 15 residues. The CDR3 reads CASSFLDRGAGELFF. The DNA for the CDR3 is TGTGCCAGCAGCTTTCTGGACAGGGGGGCCGGGGAGCTGTTTTTT.

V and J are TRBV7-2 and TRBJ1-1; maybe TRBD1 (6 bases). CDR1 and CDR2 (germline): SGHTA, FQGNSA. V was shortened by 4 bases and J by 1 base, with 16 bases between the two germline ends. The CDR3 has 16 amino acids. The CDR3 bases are TGTGCCAGCAGCTCCATAGCGGGGGGCAGGAACACTGAAGCTTTCTTT. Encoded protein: CASSSIAGGRNTEAFF.

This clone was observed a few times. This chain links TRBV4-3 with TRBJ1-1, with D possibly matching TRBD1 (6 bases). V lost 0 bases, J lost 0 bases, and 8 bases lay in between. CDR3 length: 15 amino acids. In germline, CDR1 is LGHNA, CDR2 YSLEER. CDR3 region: CASSQENRVNTEAFF. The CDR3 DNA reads TGCGCCAGCAGCCAAGAAAACAGGGTGAACACTGAAGCTTTCTTT.

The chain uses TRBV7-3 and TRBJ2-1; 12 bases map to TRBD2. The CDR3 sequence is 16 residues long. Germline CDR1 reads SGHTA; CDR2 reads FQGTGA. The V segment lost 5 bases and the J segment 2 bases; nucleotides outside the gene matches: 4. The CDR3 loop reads CASSPTSGRTYNEQFF. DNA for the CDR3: TGTGCCAGCAGCCCCACTAGCGGGAGGACCTACAATGAGCAGTTCTTC.

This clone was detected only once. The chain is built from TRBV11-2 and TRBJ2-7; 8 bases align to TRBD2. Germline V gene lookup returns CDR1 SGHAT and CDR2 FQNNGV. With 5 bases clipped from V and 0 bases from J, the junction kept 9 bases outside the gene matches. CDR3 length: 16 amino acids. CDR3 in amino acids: CASSPQGLVSSYEQYF. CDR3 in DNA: TGTGCCAGCAGCCCCCAGGGACTAGTCAGCTCCTACGAGCAGTACTTC. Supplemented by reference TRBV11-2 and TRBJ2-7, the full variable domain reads EAGVAQSPRYKIIEKRQSVAFWCNPISGHATLYWYQQILGQGPKLLIQFQNNGVVDDSQLPKDRFSAERLKGVDSTLKIQPAKLEDSAVYLCASSPQGLVSSYEQYFGPGTRLTVT.

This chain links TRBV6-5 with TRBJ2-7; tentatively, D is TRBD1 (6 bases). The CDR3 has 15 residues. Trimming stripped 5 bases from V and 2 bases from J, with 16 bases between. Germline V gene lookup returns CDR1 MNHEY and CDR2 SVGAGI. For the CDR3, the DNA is TGTGCCAGCAGTACCTTAGGACAGTCCCCCTACGAGCAGTACTTC. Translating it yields CASSTLGQSPYEQYF.

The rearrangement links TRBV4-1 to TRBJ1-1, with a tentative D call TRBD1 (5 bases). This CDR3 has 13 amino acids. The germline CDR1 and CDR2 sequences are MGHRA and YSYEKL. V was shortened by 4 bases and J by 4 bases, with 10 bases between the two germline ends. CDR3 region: CASSLGEGTEAFF. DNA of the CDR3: TGCGCCAGCAGCCTAGGGGAGGGCACTGAAGCTTTCTTT.

CDR3 bases: TGTGCCAGCAGTGGGTCTAGCGGGGGAGGCAATGAGCAGTTCTTC. This codes for CASSGSSGGGNEQFF. This rearrangement joins TRBV2 to TRBJ2-1; the match to TRBD2 covers 10 bases. CDR1 is SNHLY, CDR2 FYNNEI, per germline. This CDR3 spans 15 amino acids. The junction had 6 bases not matched to a gene; V was cut back by 4 bases and J by 6 bases.

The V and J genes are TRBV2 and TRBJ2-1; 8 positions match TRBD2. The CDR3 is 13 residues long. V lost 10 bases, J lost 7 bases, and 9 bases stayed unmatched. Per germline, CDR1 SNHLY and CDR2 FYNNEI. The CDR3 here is CATERERGNEQFF. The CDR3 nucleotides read TGTGCCACCGAGCGGGAGAGGGGAAATGAGCAGTTCTTC.

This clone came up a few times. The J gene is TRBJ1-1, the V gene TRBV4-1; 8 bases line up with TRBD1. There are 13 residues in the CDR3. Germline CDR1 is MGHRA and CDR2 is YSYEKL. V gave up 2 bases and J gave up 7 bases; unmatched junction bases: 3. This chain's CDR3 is CASSQQGAGEAFF. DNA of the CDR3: TGCGCCAGCAGCCAACAGGGGGCAGGTGAAGCTTTCTTT.

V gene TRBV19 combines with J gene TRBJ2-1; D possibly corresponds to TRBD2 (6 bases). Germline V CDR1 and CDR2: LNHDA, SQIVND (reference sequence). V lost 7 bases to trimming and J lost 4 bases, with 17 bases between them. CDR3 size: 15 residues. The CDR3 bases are TGTGCCAGTATCGGTCGGGACTCCATATACAATGAGCAGTTCTTC. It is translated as CASIGRDSIYNEQFF.

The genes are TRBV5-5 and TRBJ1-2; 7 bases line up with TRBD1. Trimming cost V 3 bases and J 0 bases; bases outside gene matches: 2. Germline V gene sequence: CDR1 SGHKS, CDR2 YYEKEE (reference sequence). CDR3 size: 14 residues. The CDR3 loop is CASSSQGANYGYTF. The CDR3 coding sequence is TGTGCCAGCAGCTCCCAGGGGGCTAACTATGGCTACACCTTC.

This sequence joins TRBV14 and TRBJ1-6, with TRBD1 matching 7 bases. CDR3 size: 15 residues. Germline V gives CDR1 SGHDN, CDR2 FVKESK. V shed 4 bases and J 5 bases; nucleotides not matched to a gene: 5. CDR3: CASSRRDSHNSPLHF. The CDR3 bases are TGTGCCAGCAGCCGACGGGACAGCCATAATTCACCCCTCCACTTT. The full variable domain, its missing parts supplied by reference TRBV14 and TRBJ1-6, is EAGVTQFPSHSVIEKGQTVTLRCDPISGHDNLYWYRRVMGKEIKFLLHFVKESKQDESGMPNNRFLAERTGGTYSTLKVQPAELEDSGVYFCASSRRDSHNSPLHFGNGTRLTVT.

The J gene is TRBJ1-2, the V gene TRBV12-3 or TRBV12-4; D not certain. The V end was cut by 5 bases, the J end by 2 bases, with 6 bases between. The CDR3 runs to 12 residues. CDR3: CASSPSNYGYTF. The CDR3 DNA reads TGTGCCAGCAGTCCATCAAACTATGGCTACACCTTC.

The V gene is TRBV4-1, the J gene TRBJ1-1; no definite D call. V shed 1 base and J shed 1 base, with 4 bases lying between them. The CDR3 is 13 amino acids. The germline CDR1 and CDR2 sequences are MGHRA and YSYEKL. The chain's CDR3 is CASSQGGNTEAFF. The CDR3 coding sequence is TGCGCCAGCAGCCAAGGAGGGAACACTGAAGCTTTCTTT.

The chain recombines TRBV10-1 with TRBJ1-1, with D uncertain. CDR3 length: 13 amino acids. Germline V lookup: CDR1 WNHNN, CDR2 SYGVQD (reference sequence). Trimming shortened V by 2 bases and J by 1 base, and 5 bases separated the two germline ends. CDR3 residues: CASSEGRNTEAFF. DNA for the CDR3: TGCGCCAGCAGTGAGGGGAGGAACACTGAAGCTTTCTTT.

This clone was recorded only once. The CDR3 bases are TGTGCCACCAGTGATTTTCAACAGGGCAGCAATCAGCCCCAGCATTTT. This translates into CATSDFQQGSNQPQHF. The chain is built from TRBV24-1 and TRBJ1-5; D is perhaps TRBD1 (6 bases). Looked up from germline, CDR1 is KGHDR and CDR2 is SFDVKD. The CDR3 contains 16 residues. V lost 1 base and J lost 1, with 10 bases in between.

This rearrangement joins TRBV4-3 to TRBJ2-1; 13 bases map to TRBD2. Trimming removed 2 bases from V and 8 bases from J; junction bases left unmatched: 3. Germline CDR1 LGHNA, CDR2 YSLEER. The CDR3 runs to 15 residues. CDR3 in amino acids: CASSQQTSGGDEQFF. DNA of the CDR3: TGCGCCAGCAGCCAACAAACTAGCGGGGGGGATGAGCAGTTCTTC.

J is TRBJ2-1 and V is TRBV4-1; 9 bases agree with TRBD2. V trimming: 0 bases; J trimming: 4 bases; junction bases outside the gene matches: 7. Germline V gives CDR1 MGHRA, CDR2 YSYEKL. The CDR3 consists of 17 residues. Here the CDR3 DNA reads TGCGCCAGCAGCCAAGATGGAGCGGGAGGATTTTACAATGAGCAGTTCTTC. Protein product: CASSQDGAGGFYNEQFF.